This T cell receptor (beta chain) was profiled in a study of cytomegalovirus exposure and HLA in healthy donors. The PCR employed 60 Vbeta primers together with 13 Jbeta primers. In the study's own analysis: Later analysis identified approximately 88 million unique TCR beta chains, approximately 10 million shared. The table came from immunoSEQ multiplex PCR; TCRdb's copy has only in-frame clones and leaves some out. V and J calls and clone size are copied from that table; D and trimming were computed from the DNA. The sample holds around 150,000 clones, 80% to 90% seen once. The CDR3 spans 15 residues. Study-wide findings and caveats: Later work found most CMV-associated TCR beta chains apparently HLA-restricted. 164 TCR beta chains were listed as cytomegalovirus-associated.

Only one count was recorded for this clone. The antigen is undetermined. The sequencing input was PBMCs. The chain has TRBV21-1 and TRBJ1-6. TRBV21-1 is annotated as a pseudogene. The sequence came from a man aged 18 to 29 in good health and CMV-seropositive. CDR3 bases: TGTGCCAGATACAGTGAGGGATCCCTAAATTCACCCCTCCACTTT. Protein product: CARYSEGSLNSPLHF.